The present T cell receptor beta chain was sequenced within a study of CD8+ T cells in alopecia areata. Whole-study context: Administration of oral tofacitinib to treated patients was at 5 to 10 mg twice daily. Study findings and constraints: Resident alphabeta T-cell populations of normal skin are likewise subject to sequencing in scalp samples. Scalp and blood samples kept many expanded lesional clones throughout tofacitinib.

In regard to this clone: As yet, its antigen is unknown.

Trimming removed 2 bases at V and 1 base at J, with 5 bases between. The CDR3 is made up of 14 amino acids. Looked up from germline, CDR1 is KGHSH and CDR2 is LQKENI. Treatment described: oral pan-JAK inhibitor, 5-10 mg twice daily. Separation by sorting yielded CD4+ and CD8+ T cells from PBMCs. Isolated RNA was reverse transcribed into cDNA used as the sequencing template. The assay was immunoSEQ multiplex PCR, and TCRdb's table has in-frame clones only and misses some. The sample has a few hundred thousand clones, less than 45% seen once. This chain links TRBV18 with TRBJ2-2, with D unresolved. The sequence came from a human donor with alopecia areata. The source was CD4+ T cells sorted from blood, collected around week 31, from a patient treated with tofacitinib. The CDR3 nucleotides are TGTGCCAGCTCACCAAAGGAGAACACCGGGGAGCTGTTTTTT. Its translation: CASSPKENTGELFF.